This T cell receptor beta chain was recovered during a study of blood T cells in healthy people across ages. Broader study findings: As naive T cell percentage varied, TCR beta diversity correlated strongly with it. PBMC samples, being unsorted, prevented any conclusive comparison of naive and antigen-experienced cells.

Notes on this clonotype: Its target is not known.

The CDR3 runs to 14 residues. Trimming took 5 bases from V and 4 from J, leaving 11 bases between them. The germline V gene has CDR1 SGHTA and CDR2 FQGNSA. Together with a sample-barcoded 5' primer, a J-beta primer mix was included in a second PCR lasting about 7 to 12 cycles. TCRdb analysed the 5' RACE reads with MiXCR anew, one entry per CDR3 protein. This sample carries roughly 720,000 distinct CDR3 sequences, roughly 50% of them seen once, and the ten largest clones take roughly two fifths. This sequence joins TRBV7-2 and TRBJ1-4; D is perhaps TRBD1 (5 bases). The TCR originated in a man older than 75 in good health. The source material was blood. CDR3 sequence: CASSRGLGNEKLFF. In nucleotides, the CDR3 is TGTGCCAGCAGCCGGGGGTTGGGTAATGAAAAACTGTTTTTT.